This passage covers 31 T cell receptor beta chains from one sample sequenced in a study of Ad26.COV2.S vaccination and SARS-CoV-2 variants. The repertoire was sequenced with immunoSEQ multiplex PCR; TCRdb's copy has only in-frame clones and lacks some. Here the sample spans around 340,000 clones, 86% being singletons. Specified treatment: approximately 18 received Ad26.COV2.S at low or high dose, single or two shots; roughly five received placebo; per-sample allocation not given. Repertoires come from day 63 after the first vaccine or placebo injection. The source was peripheral blood, collected in a trial of Ad26.COV2.S vaccine versus placebo. Every receptor here comes from a person aged 18 to 59 who received the Ad26.COV2.S COVID-19 vaccine or a placebo.

The chain is built from TRBV9 and TRBJ2-2; a weak D match, TRBD2 (6 bases). The CDR3 covers 16 residues. CDR1 SGDLS and CDR2 YYNGEE come from the germline V gene. Deletions cut 0 bases from V and 5 bases from J, with 14 bases between. CDR3: CASSVGSREATGELFF. CDR3 in DNA: TGTGCCAGCAGCGTAGGAAGCAGGGAGGCAACCGGGGAGCTGTTTTTT.

This clone has a single count. V gene TRBV6-2 or TRBV6-3 combines with J gene TRBJ2-1, with 11 bases lining up with TRBD2. Germline V gives CDR1 MNHEY, CDR2 SVGEGT. Trimming cost V 5 bases and J 0 bases; bases outside gene matches: 3. The CDR3 is made up of 16 amino acids. The CDR3 reads CASSRLAGSSYNEQFF. Here the CDR3 DNA reads TGTGCCAGCAGTCGACTAGCGGGGAGCTCCTACAATGAGCAGTTCTTC.

The chain links TRBV6-4 to TRBJ2-1; no definite D call. Germline values: CDR1 MRHNA, CDR2 SNTAGT. The CDR3 is made up of 15 amino acids. Trimming took off 5 bases at V and 0 bases at J, with 11 bases between the two ends. The CDR3 loop is CASSSGPISYNEQFF. The CDR3 region has the DNA TGTGCCAGCAGTTCTGGCCCTATCTCCTACAATGAGCAGTTCTTC.

The V gene is TRBV5-8, the J gene TRBJ1-1; TRBD1 aligns across 10 bases. Losses at the gene ends were 4 bases for V and 4 bases for J; bases not matched to a gene: 13. Germline assignment: CDR1 SGHTS and CDR2 YDEGEE. The CDR3 is made up of 17 amino acids. CDR3: CASSRRFGQGEGTEAFF. The DNA of the CDR3 is TGTGCCAGCAGCCGACGTTTTGGACAGGGGGAGGGCACTGAAGCTTTCTTT. Full variable domain (remainder filled in from reference TRBV5-8 and TRBJ1-1): EAGVTQSPTHLIKTRGQQATLRCSPISGHTSVYWYQQALGLGLQFLLWYDEGEERNRGNFPPRFSGRQFPNYSSELNVNALELEDSALYLCASSRRFGQGEGTEAFFGQGTRLTVV.

Only a few counts were recorded for this clone. The genes are TRBV19 and TRBJ2-2; 10 nucleotides line up with TRBD1. V lost 2 bases and J lost 4; bases outside the gene matches: 10. The germline V gene has CDR1 LNHDA and CDR2 SQIVND (reference sequence). The CDR3 consists of 18 residues. The CDR3: CASSIKGQGTSGTGELFF. The CDR3 DNA is TGTGCCAGTAGTATAAAGGGACAGGGGACCTCGGGCACCGGGGAGCTGTTTTTT.

The chain combines TRBV19 with TRBJ2-2; 8 nucleotides agree with TRBD1. This CDR3 region has 16 residues. Trimming cost V 0 bases and J 5 bases; bases outside gene matches: 5. CDR1 is LNHDA and CDR2 is SQIVND in the germline V gene (reference sequence). The chain's CDR3 is CASSIDLTGGTGELFF. In DNA, the CDR3 is TGTGCCAGTAGTATAGATCTTACAGGGGGTACCGGGGAGCTGTTTTTT.

This clone appeared once. This chain uses TRBV10-2 with TRBJ2-7; D may be TRBD2 (6 bases). This CDR3 is 13 amino acids long. With 5 bases removed from V and 5 bases from J, the gap between germline ends came to 13 bases. Per the germline V gene, CDR1 is WSHSY and CDR2 is SAAADI. The CDR3 spells CASSFVGGDEQYF. CDR3 sequence (DNA): TGCGCCAGCAGTTTTGTGGGAGGCGACGAGCAGTACTTC.

The genes are TRBV30 and TRBJ1-5, with 7 positions matching TRBD1. The CDR3 has 14 residues. V shed 2 bases, J shed 3 bases, and the junction held 4 bases outside the gene matches. Germline values: CDR1 GTSNPN, CDR2 SVGIG (reference sequence). CDR3 nucleotide sequence: TGTGCCTGGAGTCGGGACAGCCCCAATCAGCCCCAGCATTTT. Its protein product is CAWSRDSPNQPQHF.

J is TRBJ1-5 and V is TRBV27; D might be TRBD1 (5 bases). This CDR3 has 15 amino acids. The germline CDR1 and CDR2 sequences are MNHEY and SMNVEV (reference sequence). V gave up 5 bases and J gave up 2 bases, with 13 bases separating them. CDR3 DNA: TGTGCCAGCAGTCCCTCTCGGGGGGGCAATCAGCCCCAGCATTTT. Its translation: CASSPSRGGNQPQHF.

The CDR3 loop is CASSLRGGLQGSYEQYF. The CDR3 bases are TGTGCCAGCAGCTTGAGAGGGGGGTTACAGGGCTCCTACGAGCAGTACTTC. This sequence joins TRBV5-5 and TRBJ2-7, with D tentatively TRBD1 or TRBD2 (6 bases each). V lost 1 base and J lost 0, with 17 bases in between. The CDR3 loop spans 17 amino acids. Germline V lookup: CDR1 SGHKS, CDR2 YYEKEE (reference sequence).

The table lists this clone with a count of one. The CDR3 loop is CASRLAGDSPLHF. The CDR3, as DNA: TGTGCCAGCAGACTAGCAGGAGACTCACCCCTCCACTTT. The rearrangement joins TRBV6-1 to TRBJ1-6; D is undetermined. V was shortened by 6 bases and J by 10 bases, with 13 bases between the two germline ends. Germline CDR1 is MNHNS and CDR2 is SASEGT. This CDR3 contains 13 residues.

The V and J genes are TRBV19 and TRBJ1-3, with D unclear. CDR1 LNHDA and CDR2 SQIVND come from the germline V gene (reference sequence). This CDR3 has 17 residues. Trimming removed 2 bases at V and 0 bases at J, with 14 bases between. The CDR3 sequence: CASSIPRGAASGNTIYF. For the CDR3, the DNA is TGTGCCAGTAGTATACCTCGCGGAGCGGCCTCTGGAAACACCATATATTTT.

V gene TRBV27 combines with J gene TRBJ2-7, with 10 bases fitting TRBD2. V dropped 2 bases and J dropped 2; count of bases not matched to a gene: 3. Germline V gene lookup returns CDR1 MNHEY and CDR2 SMNVEV (reference sequence). The CDR3 contains 15 residues. The CDR3 sequence: CASSLQGLATYEQYF. The CDR3 nucleotides read TGTGCCAGCAGTTTACAGGGACTAGCGACCTACGAGCAGTACTTC.

The V call is TRBV7-9, the J call TRBJ2-7, with D unclear. CDR3 length: 11 amino acids. V was shortened by 1 base and J by 9 bases, with 7 bases between the two germline ends. CDR1 is SEHNR and CDR2 is FQNEAQ in the germline V gene (reference sequence). The CDR3 loop reads CASSLESGQYF. Here the CDR3 DNA reads TGTGCCAGCAGCTTAGAATCCGGGCAGTACTTC. Looking up the rest from reference TRBV7-9 and TRBJ2-7 gives the full variable domain: DTGVSQNPRHKITKRGQNVTFRCDPISEHNRLYWYRQTLGQGPEFLTYFQNEAQLEKSRLLSDRFSAERPKGSFSTLEIQRTEQGDSAMYLCASSLESGQYFGPGTRLTVT.

This clone was detected once. The V call is TRBV3-1 (or the pseudogene TRBV3-2), the J call TRBJ2-7; 7 bases line up with TRBD2. Germline values: CDR1 LGHDT, CDR2 YNNKEL (reference sequence). The CDR3 covers 16 residues. The V and J ends lost 1 base and 4 bases, in that order; junction bases with no gene match: 10. The chain's CDR3 is CASSQGWGGRTYEQYF. The CDR3 DNA follows: TGTGCCAGCAGCCAAGGATGGGGCGGGAGAACTTACGAGCAGTACTTC.

This sequence joins TRBV29-1 and TRBJ2-5, with a tentative D call TRBD2 (6 bases). Trimming left V 8 bases short and J 2 bases short, with 18 bases between. Per germline, CDR1 SQVTM and CDR2 ANQGSEA. The CDR3 loop spans 14 amino acids. For the CDR3, the DNA is TGCAGCTCCCGGAAGGGAGGAGGACAAGAGACCCAGTACTTC. Translating it yields CSSRKGGGQETQYF.

The chain recombines TRBV27 with TRBJ1-5; 9 nucleotides match TRBD1. V lost 2 bases and J lost 4; bases outside the gene matches: 3. CDR1 is MNHEY, CDR2 SMNVEV, per germline (reference sequence). The CDR3 spans 15 residues. CDR3 nucleotides: TGTGCCAGCAGTTTAATCGGGACAGGGAATCAGCCCCAGCATTTT. Translating gives CASSLIGTGNQPQHF.

This rearrangement joins TRBV6-2 or TRBV6-3 to TRBJ1-1; D remains unclear. The CDR3 loop spans 14 amino acids. The V and J ends lost 4 bases and 0 bases respectively, with 9 bases between them. Germline V gives CDR1 MNHEY, CDR2 SVGEGT. CDR3 sequence reads: CASSFRNMNTEAFF. The CDR3 DNA reads TGTGCCAGCAGTTTCAGAAACATGAACACTGAAGCTTTCTTT.

The genes are TRBV3-1 (or the pseudogene TRBV3-2) and TRBJ2-1; possibly TRBD1 for D (5 bases). V lost 0 bases and J 6 bases, leaving 9 bases between the germline ends. This CDR3 is 14 amino acids long. Germline V gene sequence: CDR1 LGHDT, CDR2 YNNKEL (reference sequence). For the CDR3, the DNA is TGTGCCAGCAGCCAAGATCAGGGCTCCAATGAGCAGTTCTTC. It specifies CASSQDQGSNEQFF.

This clone occurred a few times. The V call is TRBV5-1, the J call TRBJ1-6, with TRBD1 matching 7 bases. Trimming at V came to 4 bases and at J to 8 bases, leaving 6 bases not matched to a gene. CDR1 and CDR2 (germline): SGHRS, YFSETQ. The CDR3 totals 14 residues. The CDR3 is CASSPGQPHSPLHF. CDR3 DNA: TGCGCCAGCAGCCCGGGACAGCCTCATTCACCCCTCCACTTT.

The J gene is TRBJ1-2, the V gene TRBV5-4, with 7 bases aligning to TRBD1. The J segment lost 7 bases and the V segment lost 3 bases, leaving 6 bases of the junction unmatched. CDR1 is SGHNT and CDR2 is YYREEE in the germline V gene (reference sequence). This CDR3 spans 13 amino acids. The CDR3 protein is CASSYGQVPGYTF. DNA of the CDR3: TGTGCCAGCAGCTACGGACAGGTTCCTGGCTACACCTTC.

This clone occurred once. The chain employs TRBV28 and TRBJ2-5, with 7 positions matching TRBD1. Unmatched junction bases numbered 2, after V lost 4 bases and J lost 0 bases. Germline V gene sequence: CDR1 MDHEN, CDR2 SYDVKM. There are 14 residues in the CDR3. CDR3 DNA sequence: TGTGCCAGCAGTTCGACAGGGTACCAAGAGACCCAGTACTTC. Translating it yields CASSSTGYQETQYF.

This clone was detected only a few times. The chain couples TRBV3-1 (or the pseudogene TRBV3-2) to TRBJ2-7; 7 bases match TRBD1. This CDR3 is 13 amino acids long. The V segment lost 3 bases and the J segment 6 bases; nucleotides outside the gene matches: 5. Germline-derived CDR1 and CDR2 are LGHDT and YNNKEL (reference sequence). As DNA, the CDR3 is TGTGCCAGCAGCCAGTTCCCAGGGGGCGAGCAGTACTTC. Translating it yields CASSQFPGGEQYF.

The chain uses TRBV6-2 or TRBV6-3 and TRBJ2-6, with D maybe TRBD2 (7 bases). CDR1 is MNHEY and CDR2 is SVGEGT in the germline V gene. V lost 6 bases and J lost 4, with 13 bases in between. The CDR3 spans 15 residues. The CDR3 nucleotides read TGTGCCAGCAGCGATCGGGGGGCCGGGGCCAACGTCCTGACTTTC. Translation: CASSDRGAGANVLTF.

The chain carries TRBV6-1 and TRBJ2-3, with unresolved D. V gave up 3 bases and J gave up 6 bases, with 16 bases separating them. This CDR3 region has 15 residues. Germline V CDR1 and CDR2: MNHNS, SASEGT. CDR3 sequence (DNA): TGTGCCAGCAGTGATCGAACGGCGAACTGGGATACGCAGTATTTT. Residues: CASSDRTANWDTQYF.

This clone occurred once. The rearrangement joins TRBV4-3 to TRBJ2-7; D remains unclear. Germline lookup yields CDR1 LGHNA and CDR2 YSLEER. CDR3 length: 13 amino acids. Between the trimmed V and J ends, which lost 5 bases and 3 bases, there was a span of 11 bases. Here the CDR3 reads CASSDRVNYEQYF. In nucleotides, the CDR3 is TGCGCCAGCAGCGACCGAGTGAACTACGAGCAGTACTTC.

This rearrangement joins TRBV9 to TRBJ1-1; D gene ambiguous. Germline V gene lookup returns CDR1 SGDLS and CDR2 YYNGEE. V was trimmed by 0 bases and J by 8 bases, leaving 8 bases between them. This CDR3 has 12 amino acids. CDR3 nucleotide sequence: TGTGCCAGCAGCGTAGGGGTAAAGGAAGCTTTCTTT. Its translation: CASSVGVKEAFF. Complete variable domain (other parts from reference TRBV9 and TRBJ1-1): DSGVTQTPKHLITATGQRVTLRCSPRSGDLSVYWYQQSLDQGLQFLIQYYNGEERAKGNILERFSAQQFPDLHSELNLSSLELGDSALYFCASSVGVKEAFFGQGTRLTVV.

The chain couples TRBV19 to TRBJ1-3; a possible D gene is TRBD1 (5 bases). The germline V gene has CDR1 LNHDA and CDR2 SQIVND (reference sequence). The germline V and J ends were trimmed by 7 bases and 2 bases, with 9 bases remaining between them. The CDR3 has 13 amino acids. CDR3 amino acids: CASKAGPGNTIYF. DNA of the CDR3: TGTGCCAGTAAAGCGGGGCCTGGAAACACCATATATTTT. Full variable domain (outside the CDR3, taken from reference TRBV19 and TRBJ1-3): DGGITQSPKYLFRKEGQNVTLSCEQNLNHDAMYWYRQDPGQGLRLIYYSQIVNDFQKGDIAEGYSVSREKKESFPLTVTSAQKNPTAFYLCASKAGPGNTIYFGEGSWLTVV.

The chain combines TRBV10-3 with TRBJ1-1; D not certain. CDR1 is ENHRY and CDR2 is SYGVKD in the germline V gene. CDR3 length equals 15 residues. V gave up 0 bases and J gave up 2 bases, with 10 bases separating them. The CDR3 here is CAISESTNLNTEAFF. The CDR3 bases are TGTGCCATCAGTGAGTCGACCAATCTTAACACTGAAGCTTTCTTT.

The chain recombines TRBV23-1 with TRBJ1-5; D call uncertain. TRBV23-1 is flagged as an ORF with uncertain function. Trimming pared 7 bases from V and 4 bases from J, leaving 17 bases between. The CDR3 runs to 15 residues. This chain's CDR3 is CASIDGVRVNQPQHF. The CDR3 DNA reads TGCGCCAGCATCGATGGGGTCCGCGTGAATCAGCCCCAGCATTTT.

CDR3 sequence reads: CASSQDLYGPNYGYTF. The CDR3 coding sequence is TGTGCCAGCAGCCAAGATTTGTACGGACCTAACTATGGCTACACCTTC. The rearrangement uses TRBV3-1 (or the pseudogene TRBV3-2) and TRBJ1-2; D gene ambiguous. The CDR3 covers 16 residues. V lost 0 bases to trimming and J lost 0 bases, with 11 bases between them. CDR1 is LGHDT, CDR2 YNNKEL, per germline (reference sequence).